These 3 T cell receptor beta chains share one sample of origin, sequenced in a study of blood T cell repertoires in COVID-19. The repertoire was sequenced with immunoSEQ multiplex PCR; TCRdb's copy has only in-frame clones and lacks some. The sample contains some 150,000 clones, over 65% of which appear only once. The sequenced sample was peripheral blood. Receptors originate from a man older than 75 with acute or convalescent COVID-19.

The chain links TRBV28 to TRBJ1-3; D perhaps matches TRBD1 (6 bases). The V end lost 4 bases, the J end lost 0 bases, and 10 bases lay between the germline ends. Germline assignment: CDR1 MDHEN and CDR2 SYDVKM. The CDR3 spans 15 residues. CDR3 residues: CASSSLTGSGNTIYF. Here the CDR3 DNA reads TGTGCCAGCAGTTCCCTGACAGGCTCTGGAAACACCATATATTTT.

The CDR3 protein is CASSLLKDRSPLHF. In nucleotides, the CDR3 is TGTGCCAGCAGTTTACTGAAGGACAGATCACCCCTCCACTTT. The chain uses TRBV27 and TRBJ1-6, with D possibly TRBD1 on 6 matching bases. The CDR3 is 14 residues long. Germline V gene lookup returns CDR1 MNHEY and CDR2 SMNVEV (reference sequence). Trimming cost V 2 bases and J 10 bases, with 12 bases left between them.

For the CDR3, the DNA is TGTGCCAGCAGTATTTCGACTAGCTCAGATGAGCAGTTCTTC. As protein: CASSISTSSDEQFF. The rearrangement links TRBV7-6 to TRBJ2-1, with TRBD2 identical over 7 bases. With 6 bases clipped from V and 8 bases from J, the junction kept 10 bases outside the gene matches. Germline values: CDR1 SGHVS, CDR2 FNYEAQ. CDR3 length: 14 amino acids.